The rows below give T cell receptor beta chains drawn from one sample of a study of cytomegalovirus exposure and HLA in healthy donors. TCRdb's table, derived via immunoSEQ multiplex PCR, lists solely in-frame clones and lacks some. This table has roughly 100,000 clones, about 12% appearing once. Sequences were obtained from PBMCs. These receptors all stem from a middle-aged man in good health and CMV-seropositive. The CDR3 runs from the conserved cysteine through the conserved F or W. A D gene is named only where the DNA matches it firmly. Size is omitted from some rows. Given values are once, few, many or a class for expanded clones.

v_gene,abundance,j_gene,d_gene,CDR3nt,CDR3aa
TRBV11-3,-,TRBJ2-7,TRBD1,TGTGCCAGCAGCTTGGGGACAGGGGTGCGCGCGGGCGAGCAGTACTTC,CASSLGTGVRAGEQYF
TRBV6-5,-,TRBJ2-3,TRBD2,TGTGCCAGCAGTTATAGCGGGAGAGCAGATACGCAGTATTTT,CASSYSGRADTQYF
TRBV6-5,-,TRBJ2-3,-,TGTGCCAGCAGTTACTCCCAAACTAGCACCCTGGATACGCAGTATTTT,CASSYSQTSTLDTQYF
TRBV7-9,-,TRBJ2-2,TRBD1,TGTGCCGACAGGGAATCGGCGAACACCGGGGAGCTGTTTTTT,CADRESANTGELFF
TRBV29-1,few,TRBJ1-2,TRBD1,TGCAGCGTTGACCGACAGGGGCGGGGCTACACCTTC,CSVDRQGRGYTF
TRBV7-9,-,TRBJ1-1,-,TGTGCCAGCAGCTTAGCGGGCGAGAACACTGAAGCTTTCTTT,CASSLAGENTEAFF
TRBV25-1,few,TRBJ2-7,-,TGTGCCGGCAGTGATCCAGGGTCCTACGAGCAGTACTTC,CAGSDPGSYEQYF
TRBV6-1,few,TRBJ2-7,TRBD1,TGTGCCTGCTCTGGGGGACAGGGGCCCTACGAGCAGTACTTC,CACSGGQGPYEQYF
TRBV9,-,TRBJ2-2,-,TGTGCCAGCAGCGTGGTTCAGGGTTGGGGCGCCGGGGAGCTGTTTTTT,CASSVVQGWGAGELFF
TRBV9,-,TRBJ2-3,-,TGTGCCAGCAGCGGGGACGGGGTCGTAGGAGGGACAGATACGCAGTATTTT,CASSGDGVVGGTDTQYF
TRBV5-6,-,TRBJ2-5,-,TGTGCCAGCAGCTTCCCAGGGCTCCAAGAGACCCAGTACTTC,CASSFPGLQETQYF
TRBV5-4,few,TRBJ2-7,TRBD2,TGTGCCAGCACCCGGACTAGCGGGAGCTACGAGCAGTACTTC,CASTRTSGSYEQYF
TRBV7-2,-,TRBJ2-3,-,TGTGCCAGCAGCTCGGAGGGCCGGGGCACAGATACGCAGTATTTT,CASSSEGRGTDTQYF
TRBV27,-,TRBJ2-3,TRBD2,TGTGCCGGCAGTTCGAGCGGGGCAGATACGCAGTATTTT,CAGSSSGADTQYF
TRBV2,-,TRBJ2-3,-,TGTGCCAGAAGCGTCACAGATACGCAGTATTTT,CARSVTDTQYF
TRBV6-1,few,TRBJ1-5,-,TGTGCCAGCAGTGACGTTACTTCGTGGCCCCAGCATTTT,CASSDVTSWPQHF
TRBV5-1,-,TRBJ2-7,-,TGCGCCAGCAGCTTGGGACCGGACAGCTACGAGCAGTACTTC,CASSLGPDSYEQYF
TRBV10-2,few,TRBJ1-5,-,TGCGCCAGCAGTGAGTCGGCAGGGTCGAATGAGGATCAGCCCCAGCATTTT,CASSESAGSNEDQPQHF
TRBV7-9,-,TRBJ1-1,TRBD1,TGTGCCAGCAGCCGGACAGGGTGGGACACTGAAGCTTTCTTT,CASSRTGWDTEAFF
TRBV7-9,-,TRBJ1-5,-,TGTGCCAGCAGCTTAGCGGCCCCGTGGCAGCCCCAGCATTTT,CASSLAAPWQPQHF
TRBV13,-,TRBJ2-7,-,TGTGCCAGCAGATTTGGTGGCAGGGAAAAATACGAGCAGTACTTC,CASRFGGREKYEQYF
TRBV2,few,TRBJ2-5,TRBD2,TGTGCCAGCTTCACCCTAGCGGGGTACGAGACCCAGTACTTC,CASFTLAGYETQYF
TRBV19,-,TRBJ2-2,TRBD2,TGTGCCAGTAGGATTACACCCTTGACTAGCGGGAGAATCGAAACCGGGGAGCTGTTTTTT,CASRITPLTSGRIETGELFF
TRBV7-2,-,TRBJ1-1,-,TGTGCCAGCAGCCCTAATCCCCGAATAGCTGAAGCTTTCTTT,CASSPNPRIAEAFF
TRBV6-5,few,TRBJ2-7,-,TGTGCCAGCAGTTACTCGACAATTTCCTACGAGCAGTACTTC,CASSYSTISYEQYF